This T cell receptor beta chain was captured in a study of PD-L1 blockade in urothelial cancer (dated by TCRdb to 2015 to 2018). Background on the whole study: Every patient began therapy in about 2014 and was given atezolizumab 1,200 mg intravenously every 3 weeks. Eight or nine patients reached durable clinical benefit, while 20 to 25 patients did not. About 90% of the 29 patients were males with bladder-origin urothelial cancer, and about 65% of the roughly 30 reported a prior smoking history. Approximately 29 patients had pretreatment blood TCR-seq, roughly 24 had at least one posttreatment blood collection, and roughly 24 had tumor TCR-seq. Pretreatment tumor samples and matched peripheral blood, collected serially before and after atezolizumab treatment, underwent TCR sequencing. An exploratory multi-omic analysis was conducted of the somatic, immune and clinical correlates of response to PD-L1 blockade with atezolizumab in urothelial cancer. Patients had an ECOG performance status of 0 or 1 and had received between 0 and 3 prior chemotherapy regimens. Blood samples were analyzed at 3 weeks after treatment start (second dose) and at 6 weeks after treatment start. Blood samples yielded a median of around 140,000 T cells and more than 80,000 unique TCRs, with median clonality about 0.08. In the same patients, pretreatment tumors underwent whole exome sequencing and RNA sequencing in addition to TCR sequencing. Progression-free survival longer than 6 months counted as durable clinical benefit, and TCR features were additionally tested against both progression-free and overall survival.

In the case of this clone: The clone's antigen remains unknown. No much larger clonotype is one base removed from it; base qualities were not supplied.

The time point label here, explained by the study, means: pretreatment peripheral blood. The cohort comprised approximately 30 patients with locally advanced or metastatic urothelial carcinoma treated at Memorial Sloan Kettering on a trial protocol. Peripheral blood mononuclear cells were collected pretreatment and during treatment, with between 1 and 8 total time points per patient. The Qiagen DNeasy Blood extraction kit was used to purify genomic DNA from total PBMCs and tumor samples. PBMCs were collected pretreatment and during treatment, and were isolated and stored as previously described. The full study reports these points: Patients with durable benefit showed greater expansion of tumor-associated TCR clones in peripheral blood 3 weeks after starting treatment (n of about 20, p = 0.022). Because of the small sample size (n ≈ 30) and the many exploratory analyses performed, the results are intended to be regarded as hypothesis-generating. A pretreatment peripheral blood TCR clonality below the median was linked to improved progression-free and overall survival.

V is pared back by 3 bases and J by 0 bases, with 18 bases lying between the germline termini. The CDR3 sequence holds 18 residues, the cysteine and phenylalanine included. The DNA shown is the 54-base CDR3, in frame from base 1. CDR1 and CDR2 are read off the germline V gene as MDHEN and SYDVKM. To estimate absolute template abundance from read counts, synthetic TCR analog templates were spiked into each PCR. Using the immunoSEQ assay, TCRbeta CDR3 regions were amplified from genomic DNA with bias-controlled V and J gene primers. Sequencing of rearranged TCRbeta segments was performed at approximately 20X coverage. Per the authors' processing: Clustering was used to correct sequencing errors, and CDR3s were annotated against IMGT so that V, D and J genes could be assigned. Downstream analyses used only productive TCRbeta rearrangements, leaving out any out-of-frame or stop-codon sequences. Clonality was computed as one minus Shannon entropy normalized by the log of the number of unique productive sequences. Clones differing between time points or between blood and tumor were identified using Fisher's exact test with Benjamini-Hochberg correction, with an adjusted p below 0.01 applied as the threshold. This immuneACCESS table, as held by TCRdb, lists in-frame sequences with V and J called but not all clones. Of the missing ones, under half trace to an unresolved V gene in checked studies; the others have no known cause. The DNA was the basis for D and trimming; V, J and clone size are from that table. A total of about 76,000 clones appear in this sample, 90% of them only once. The biggest ten clones account for 3.5% to 5% of the sample.

The chain uses TRBV28 and TRBJ1-3; the D gene is perhaps TRBD1, from 5 matching bases. The TCR comes from a man in his sixties or seventies with urothelial cancer. The specimen comprised PBMCs, sampled around atezolizumab (anti-PD-L1) treatment. The CDR3 is CASSFLGQALSSGNTIYF. The DNA reads as follows: TGTGCCAGCAGTTTTCTTGGACAAGCCCTAAGCTCTGGAAACACCATATATTTT.